These T cell receptor beta chains were read from a single sample in a study of shared clonotypes between healthy human individuals. Generated by immunoSEQ multiplex PCR, the TCRdb table keeps only in-frame clones and is missing some. The sample yields under 550,000 clones, 90% to 96% seen once. Sequencing input: naive CD4+ T cells sorted from blood. The receptors here all came from a woman younger than 45 in good health. The CDR3 runs from the conserved cysteine through the conserved F or W. The D gene is left open where the match is weak. Some rows mark clone size as missing; the rest say once, few, many or name a class of expanded clone.

>TRBJ2-1|once|TRBV27|.
CASRTPDSLGYEQFF
TGTGCCAGCAGAACCCCCGACTCCTTAGGGTATGAGCAGTTCTTC
>TRBJ1-4|once|TRBV30|TRBD1
CAWRPGQPNEKLFF
TGTGCCTGGAGGCCGGGACAGCCTAATGAAAAACTGTTTTTT
>TRBJ1-5|.|TRBV28|TRBD1
CASSTGDQPQHF
TGTGCCAGCAGCACAGGGGACCAGCCCCAGCATTTT
>TRBJ1-4|.|TRBV7-2|.
CASSLGGSRNEKLFF
TGTGCCAGCAGCTTAGGTGGCAGCCGTAATGAAAAACTGTTTTTT
>TRBJ2-3|once|TRBV6-6|TRBD2
CASSGGTRGVDTQYF
TGTGCCAGCAGCGGAGGGACTAGGGGGGTGGATACGCAGTATTTT
>TRBJ2-7|once|TRBV28|TRBD1
CASSRGQVLSSYEQYF
TGTGCCAGCAGTCGCGGACAGGTTTTAAGCTCCTACGAGCAGTACTTC
>TRBJ2-7|.|TRBV19|TRBD2
CASSSSFAGESYEQYF
TGTGCCAGTAGTTCGTCCTTCGCGGGAGAGTCCTACGAGCAGTACTTC
>TRBJ1-3|.|TRBV10-2|.
CASSDGGNTIYF
TGCGCCAGCAGCGACGGCGGAAACACCATATATTTT
>TRBJ2-7|.|TRBV5-1|TRBD2
CASSLGSGLLLGGYEQYF
TGCGCCAGCAGCTTGGGTAGCGGACTCCTCCTGGGGGGGTACGAGCAGTACTTC
>TRBJ2-1|.|TRBV5-1|TRBD2
CASSLSGSEQFF
TGCGCCAGCAGCTTGAGCGGGAGTGAGCAGTTCTTC
>TRBJ2-7|.|TRBV28|.
CASSFLDGADEQYF
TGTGCCAGCAGTTTTTTGGACGGAGCTGACGAGCAGTACTTC
>TRBJ2-1|.|TRBV11-2|.
CASRKAGATYNEQFF
TGTGCCAGCAGGAAAGCGGGCGCGACCTACAATGAGCAGTTCTTC
>TRBJ2-1|.|TRBV29-1|.
CSVEWWLGNEQFF
TGCAGCGTTGAATGGTGGTTGGGCAATGAGCAGTTCTTC
>TRBJ2-1|.|TRBV4-1|.
CASSPSPGFYNEQFF
TGCGCCAGCAGCCCATCCCCAGGTTTCTACAATGAGCAGTTCTTC
>TRBJ2-7|.|TRBV2|.
CASSEGSGNYEQYF
TGTGCCAGCAGTGAAGGGTCTGGCAACTACGAGCAGTACTTC
>TRBJ1-2|.|TRBV19|TRBD1
CASSIAGGTITYGYTF
TGTGCCAGTAGTATCGCAGGGGGCACCATTACCTATGGCTACACCTTC
>TRBJ2-5|.|TRBV7-2|TRBD2
CASSLGSLAGLGETQYF
TGTGCCAGCAGCTTAGGATCGCTAGCGGGCTTGGGGGAGACCCAGTACTTC
>TRBJ2-3|.|TRBV5-1|.
CASSLVSSSTDTQYF
TGCGCCAGCAGCTTGGTTTCTTCTAGCACAGATACGCAGTATTTT
>TRBJ2-1|.|TRBV28|.
CASLSSGSGNEQFF
TGTGCCAGCCTCTCGTCGGGGTCCGGGAATGAGCAGTTCTTC
>TRBJ1-5|.|TRBV19|TRBD1
CASSTGDRSHQPQHF
TGTGCCAGTAGTACCGGGGACAGGAGCCATCAGCCCCAGCATTTT
>TRBJ2-1|once|TRBV25-1|TRBD2
CASTRPGTSGREQFF
TGTGCCAGCACGAGGCCCGGGACTAGCGGGAGGGAGCAGTTCTTC
>TRBJ1-5|.|TRBV2|TRBD1
CASSEEGTAHQPQHF
TGTGCCAGCAGTGAAGAGGGGACAGCTCATCAGCCCCAGCATTTT
>TRBJ1-2|few|TRBV29-1|.
CSGQHRDGYTF
TGCAGCGGACAACACAGGGATGGCTACACCTTC
>TRBJ1-5|.|TRBV11-1|TRBD1
CASRGQRDQPQHF
TGTGCCAGCAGGGGACAGAGAGATCAGCCCCAGCATTTT
>TRBJ2-1|once|TRBV6-5|.
CASSYSGLEQFF
TGTGCCAGCAGTTACAGCGGGCTTGAGCAGTTCTTC
>TRBJ2-1|.|TRBV7-8|.
CASSPISDEQFF
TGTGCCAGCAGCCCCATTTCTGATGAGCAGTTCTTC
>TRBJ2-2|.|TRBV27|TRBD2
CASRVAGGTGELFF
TGTGCCAGCAGGGTAGCGGGGGGGACCGGGGAGCTGTTTTTT
>TRBJ2-7|.|TRBV6-5|TRBD1
CASSYSRTGITYEQYF
TGTGCCAGCAGTTACTCACGGACAGGGATAACCTACGAGCAGTACTTC
>TRBJ1-1|.|TRBV28|TRBD1
CASSSLDRAEYTEAFF
TGTGCCAGCAGCTCCCTCGACAGGGCCGAGTACACTGAAGCTTTCTTT
>TRBJ2-1|.|TRBV15|TRBD2
CATSRVAGLAGEGLNNEQFF
TGTGCCACCAGCAGAGTAGCGGGACTAGCGGGAGAAGGGCTAAACAATGAGCAGTTCTTC
>TRBJ2-5|.|TRBV19|TRBD1
CASSAYRDRGETQYF
TGTGCCAGTAGTGCATACCGGGACAGAGGGGAGACCCAGTACTTC
>TRBJ2-3|.|TRBV5-4|.
CASSRQSKMPTDTQYF
TGTGCCAGCAGCAGACAGTCTAAAATGCCCACAGATACGCAGTATTTT
>TRBJ1-3|.|TRBV29-1|.
CSVVYFSGNTIYF
TGCAGCGTTGTGTACTTCTCTGGAAACACCATATATTTT
>TRBJ2-7|.|TRBV6-5|TRBD1
CASSYSGTGGYEQYF
TGTGCCAGCAGTTACTCGGGGACAGGGGGGTACGAGCAGTACTTC
>TRBJ1-4|.|TRBV6-4|TRBD1
CARAPTRGPEKLFF
TGTGCCAGAGCCCCAACCAGGGGGCCTGAAAAACTGTTTTTT
>TRBJ1-1|.|TRBV5-1|.
CASSSRWTSRNTEAFF
TGCGCCAGCAGCTCCCGATGGACCTCCCGTAACACTGAAGCTTTCTTT
>TRBJ1-2|.|TRBV5-4|.
CASSLERSLGYTF
TGTGCCAGCAGCTTGGAACGAAGTTTGGGCTACACCTTC
>TRBJ2-3|.|TRBV10-3|.
CAISDSAGLDIHTQYF
TGTGCCATCAGTGACTCAGCGGGTCTTGATATTCATACGCAGTATTTT
>TRBJ2-3|.|TRBV30|.
CAWSVQGQYTDTQYF
TGTGCCTGGAGTGTTCAGGGCCAATACACAGATACGCAGTATTTT
>TRBJ2-7|.|TRBV28|.
CATSRGYEQYF
TGTGCCACCTCACGGGGCTACGAGCAGTACTTC
>TRBJ2-7|.|TRBV2|TRBD2
CASSTGTSERQYF
TGTGCCAGCAGCACTGGGACTAGCGAGCGGCAGTACTTC
>TRBJ1-4|.|TRBV4-2|TRBD1
CASSQVGGTGDEKLFF
TGTGCCAGCAGCCAAGTAGGGGGGACAGGGGATGAAAAACTGTTTTTT
>TRBJ2-3|.|TRBV10-3|TRBD1
CAIRAGTGADTQYF
TGTGCCATCAGAGCCGGGACAGGGGCAGATACGCAGTATTTT
>TRBJ1-2|.|TRBV6-6|TRBD1
CASPPGQGCMDYGYTF
TGTGCCAGCCCGCCGGGACAGGGATGTATGGACTATGGCTACACCTTC
>TRBJ2-7|.|TRBV28|TRBD2
CASSPARLAGDLEQYF
TGTGCCAGCAGCCCAGCTAGACTAGCGGGAGACTTGGAGCAGTACTTC
>TRBJ2-1|.|TRBV11-3|.
CASSLVGRNNEQFF
TGTGCCAGCAGCTTAGTGGGCAGGAACAATGAGCAGTTCTTC
>TRBJ2-7|.|TRBV18|.
CATQLESGSYEQYF
TGTGCCACGCAGCTAGAGTCAGGCTCCTACGAGCAGTACTTC
>TRBJ2-2|.|TRBV5-1|TRBD2
CASSLVSSGTSGAGELFF
TGCGCCAGCAGCTTGGTTTCTAGCGGGACGTCCGGGGCCGGGGAGCTGTTTTTT
>TRBJ2-3|.|TRBV7-3|TRBD2
CASSLAGGVTDTQYF
TGTGCCAGCAGCTTAGCGGGAGGGGTCACAGATACGCAGTATTTT
>TRBJ2-4|.|TRBV11-2|.
CASSLVRLAGIQYF
TGTGCCAGCAGCTTAGTTCGACTGGCCGGGATTCAGTACTTC
>TRBJ2-5|once|TRBV2|.
CASSELQGSQETQYF
TGTGCCAGCAGTGAACTTCAGGGGTCTCAAGAGACCCAGTACTTC
>TRBJ1-2|.|TRBV6-5|.
CASGWNERIGYGYTF
TGTGCCAGCGGATGGAACGAACGTATAGGCTATGGCTACACCTTC
>TRBJ2-7|.|TRBV4-1|.
CASSPWLGTQDPYEQYF
TGCGCCAGCAGCCCCTGGCTCGGGACCCAGGACCCTTACGAGCAGTACTTC